This TCR beta chain was captured in a study of T cell changes during pregnancy in multiple sclerosis. This clone is a singleton in its sample. Using immunoSEQ multiplex PCR, the repertoire was profiled, and TCRdb retains in-frame clones only, with some absent. Altogether 50,000 or so clones are present, 92% being singletons, with the ten largest covering roughly 0.59%. Germline assignment: CDR1 LNHNV and CDR2 YYDKDF (reference sequence). The ends lost 11 bases at V and 2 bases at J; junction bases unmatched: 4. The CDR3 is made up of 12 amino acids. This chain uses TRBV15 with TRBJ2-7; 9 bases match TRBD2. Sequencing was performed on CD4+ T cells from peripheral blood mononuclear cells, taken after pregnancy. The sequence was collected from a female donor with multiple sclerosis, enrolled in a pregnancy study. CDR3 bases: TGTGCCGTGGCGGGAGGGCCCTACGAGCAGTACTTC. Amino acid sequence: CAVAGGPYEQYF.